Following are 30 T cell receptor beta chains from one sample sequenced in a study of Tregs in tolerant kidney transplant recipients. Clones were sequenced by immunoSEQ multiplex PCR, and TCRdb holds only the in-frame ones, with some missing. In the table there are 50,000 to 85,000 clones, about nine tenths of which are singletons. The material sequenced was CD8+ T cells from blood, taken before the transplant. The receptors shown here come from a human donor who received a combined kidney and bone marrow transplant.

The rearrangement links TRBV27 to TRBJ1-2; the D gene is possibly TRBD1 (6 bases). Germline V gene lookup returns CDR1 MNHEY and CDR2 SMNVEV (reference sequence). Trimming took 9 bases from V and 7 from J, leaving 15 bases between them. The CDR3 is 12 residues long. CDR3 DNA sequence: TGTGCCAGTAGCACAGGGTTCGCTGGCTACACCTTC. This translates into CASSTGFAGYTF.

Points on this clone: The same CDR3 also results from other DNA sequences found in this sample. This chain links TRBV30 with TRBJ1-6, with no clear D. The CDR3 loop spans 16 amino acids. The V end was cut by 0 bases, the J end by 3 bases, with 12 bases between. The V gene's germline CDR1 is GTSNPN and CDR2 SVGIG (reference sequence). CDR3 region: CAWSVREVVYNSPLHF. In nucleotides, the CDR3 is TGTGCCTGGAGTGTACGGGAGGTCGTCTATAATTCACCCCTCCACTTT.

This clone showed up just once. The V gene is TRBV28, the J gene TRBJ1-2; D is perhaps TRBD1 (6 bases). The CDR3 spans 17 residues. Trimming removed 7 bases from V and 4 bases from J, with 25 bases in between. Per germline, CDR1 MDHEN and CDR2 SYDVKM. The CDR3 protein is CASISLLREGGGYGYTF. The CDR3 DNA reads TGTGCCAGCATCTCGCTCCTCCGGGAGGGGGGCGGCTATGGCTACACCTTC.

The chain employs TRBV5-4 and TRBJ1-2, with D possibly matching TRBD1 (6 bases). This CDR3 is 18 amino acids long. The germline V gene encodes CDR1 SGHNT and CDR2 YYREEE (reference sequence). Trimming stripped 2 bases from V and 3 bases from J, with 23 bases between. CDR3 in amino acids: CASSFGVPTGKWDYGYTF. The CDR3 DNA reads as TGTGCCAGCAGCTTTGGGGTCCCCACAGGGAAATGGGACTATGGCTACACCTTC.

The chain is built from TRBV27 and TRBJ2-5; D gene uncertain. This CDR3 comprises 13 residues. Trimming removed 2 bases at V and 9 bases at J, with 13 bases between. Per germline, CDR1 MNHEY and CDR2 SMNVEV (reference sequence). CDR3 sequence (DNA): TGTGCCAGCAGTTTAGATTCAAGCCACCCCCAGTACTTC. Translation gives CASSLDSSHPQYF.

The chain recombines TRBV9 with TRBJ1-4; 9 nucleotides line up with TRBD1. Germline V lookup: CDR1 SGDLS, CDR2 YYNGEE. V shed 4 bases, J shed 8 bases, and the junction held 9 bases outside the gene matches. This CDR3 spans 15 amino acids. CDR3 region: CASSPPDRGSEKLFF. The CDR3 nucleotides are TGTGCCAGCAGCCCCCCGGACAGGGGATCCGAAAAACTGTTTTTT.

The V gene is TRBV29-1, the J gene TRBJ2-7; 9 bases match TRBD1. After removal of 2 bases from V and 1 base from J, the junction contained 12 bases not matched to a gene. Germline V gene data show CDR1 as SQVTM and CDR2 as ANQGSEA. The CDR3 is 17 amino acids. CDR3 coding DNA: TGCAGCGTTGAATTTGTCTCGGCCGGGACAGGGTCCTACGAGCAGTACTTC. It specifies CSVEFVSAGTGSYEQYF.

The gene calls are TRBV28 and TRBJ1-2; 9 bases are a match to TRBD1. This CDR3 has 18 residues. V was clipped by 3 bases and J by 4 bases; unmatched bases: 15. The germline CDR1 and CDR2 sequences are MDHEN and SYDVKM. The CDR3 DNA follows: TGTGCCAGCAGTTTTTGGAGGTTAGGGACAGGGTTTGGCTATGGCTACACCTTC. The encoded protein is CASSFWRLGTGFGYGYTF.

This sequence joins TRBV4-2 and TRBJ2-7; D call uncertain. The CDR3 is 13 amino acids. Germline CDR1 and CDR2: LGHNA and YNFKEQ. Trimming shortened V by 0 bases and J by 4 bases, and 7 bases separated the two germline ends. In nucleotides, the CDR3 is TGTGCCAGCAGCCAAGATTTAACATACGAGCAGTACTTC. It translates to CASSQDLTYEQYF.

The genes are TRBV11-2 and TRBJ1-6; D is ambiguous. There are 12 residues in the CDR3. The ends were cut back, 2 bases at V and 13 bases at J, with 9 bases in the middle. CDR1 is SGHAT, CDR2 FQNNGV, per germline. The CDR3 DNA is TGTGCCAGCAGCTTAAATCACTCCCCCCTCCACTTT. This encodes CASSLNHSPLHF.

The genes are TRBV4-3 and TRBJ2-2; D is ambiguous. Trimming shortened V by 7 bases and J by 8 bases, and 11 bases separated the two germline ends. This CDR3 has 12 amino acids. The germline CDR1 and CDR2 sequences are LGHNA and YSLEER. The chain's CDR3 is CASNSAVGELFF. The CDR3 DNA follows: TGCGCCAGCAATTCGGCGGTGGGGGAGCTGTTTTTT.

The CDR3, as DNA: TGTGCCAGCAGCCGACAGGGGGCTTATGAAAAACTGTTTTTT. The encoded protein is CASSRQGAYEKLFF. V usage is TRBV14 and J usage is TRBJ1-4; 10 bases line up with TRBD1. The CDR3 is made up of 14 amino acids. With V trimmed by 4 bases and J by 6 bases, 2 bases remained unmatched. CDR1 and CDR2 (germline): SGHDN, FVKESK.

The gene calls are TRBV6-5 and TRBJ1-2; no clear D. The germline V gene has CDR1 MNHEY and CDR2 SVGAGI. CDR3 length: 13 amino acids. The V end was cut by 0 bases, the J end by 5 bases, with 7 bases between. The CDR3 loop reads CASSYSAGYGYTF. CDR3 nucleotide sequence: TGTGCCAGCAGTTACTCGGCGGGGTATGGCTACACCTTC.

CDR3 nucleotide sequence: TGTGCCAGCAATAAACTCCGGGACAGCAGCACAGATACGCAGTATTTT. The encoded protein is CASNKLRDSSTDTQYF. This chain connects TRBV27 to TRBJ2-3, with 7 positions matching TRBD1. V dropped 7 bases and J dropped 0; count of bases not matched to a gene: 10. The CDR3 loop spans 16 amino acids. Germline V gene data show CDR1 as MNHEY and CDR2 as SMNVEV (reference sequence).

This chain uses TRBV13 with TRBJ2-4; D is unresolved. The V end was cut by 5 bases, the J end by 1 base, with 9 bases between. CDR1 PRHDT and CDR2 FYEKMQ come from the germline V gene (reference sequence). The CDR3 sequence is 14 residues long. CDR3: CASSPRWAKNIQYF. Written as DNA, the CDR3 is TGTGCCAGCAGCCCACGGTGGGCCAAAAACATTCAGTACTTC.

V gene TRBV19 combines with J gene TRBJ2-3; 8 bases map to TRBD2. CDR1 and CDR2 (germline): LNHDA, SQIVND (reference sequence). The length of the CDR3 is 13 residues. Trimming at V came to 3 bases and at J to 8 bases, leaving 4 bases not matched to a gene. The CDR3 bases are TGTGCCAGTAGTATCGGACTAGCCGGTACGCAGTATTTT. Translated, it gives CASSIGLAGTQYF.

Only one count was recorded for this clone. This chain connects TRBV4-2 to TRBJ2-1; weak D call: TRBD2 (7 bases). From germline, CDR1 is LGHNA and CDR2 YNFKEQ. This CDR3 is built from 13 residues. Between the trimmed V and J ends, which lost 5 bases and 8 bases, there was a span of 13 bases. The CDR3 bases are TGTGCCAGCAGCGGGGGGGCTGGGGATGAGCAGTTCTTC. Residues: CASSGGAGDEQFF.

V and J are TRBV19 and TRBJ2-1, with D possibly TRBD1 on 6 matching bases. The CDR3 runs 14 residues. V was shortened by 3 bases and J by 0 bases, with 6 bases between the two germline ends. CDR1 and CDR2 from the germline V gene are LNHDA and SQIVND (reference sequence). CDR3 in DNA: TGTGCCAGTAGTATGACAGGCTCCTACAATGAGCAGTTCTTC. It yields the protein CASSMTGSYNEQFF.

The rearrangement joins TRBV19 to TRBJ2-1, with 7 bases aligning to TRBD1. Germline CDR1 LNHDA, CDR2 SQIVND (reference sequence). V dropped 4 bases and J dropped 4; count of bases not matched to a gene: 1. This CDR3 comprises 13 residues. In DNA form, the CDR3 reads TGTGCCAGTAGTACAGGGGGATACAATGAGCAGTTCTTC. Translation: CASSTGGYNEQFF.

V gene TRBV9 combines with J gene TRBJ2-1; TRBD2 aligns across 10 bases. There are 15 residues in the CDR3. V shed 4 bases and J 2 bases; nucleotides not matched to a gene: 3. Germline CDR1 and CDR2: SGDLS and YYNGEE. DNA for the CDR3: TGTGCCAGCAGCCAAAGCGGGGGGGCCTACAATGAGCAGTTCTTC. It specifies CASSQSGGAYNEQFF.

The rearrangement joins TRBV5-6 to TRBJ1-2; TRBD1 is a possible D gene (6 bases). The germline V gene encodes CDR1 SGHDT and CDR2 YYEEEE. V was clipped by 1 base and J by 0 bases, with 13 bases between them. CDR3 length: 16 residues. The CDR3 bases are TGTGCCAGCAGCTTGCTGACAGGAGATCCTAACTATGGCTACACCTTC. Its protein product is CASSLLTGDPNYGYTF.

This clone was seen just once. The chain recombines TRBV7-3 with TRBJ2-5; 12 nucleotides align to TRBD2. CDR1 SGHTA and CDR2 FQGTGA come from the germline V gene. CDR3 length: 15 amino acids. V lost 2 bases to trimming and J lost 4 bases; unmatched junction nucleotides: 2. In DNA form, the CDR3 reads TGTGCCAGCAGCTTACTAGCGGGAGGGCTAGAGACCCAGTACTTC. It encodes CASSLLAGGLETQYF.

The chain combines TRBV5-5 with TRBJ1-1, with D perhaps matching TRBD1 (6 bases). CDR3 length equals 14 residues. The ends were cut back, 4 bases at V and 1 base at J, with 11 bases in the middle. The germline V gene encodes CDR1 SGHKS and CDR2 YYEKEE (reference sequence). CDR3 protein: CASSLGHTNTEAFF. Here the CDR3 DNA reads TGTGCCAGCAGCCTGGGACACACGAACACTGAAGCTTTCTTT.

The chain is built from TRBV5-5 and TRBJ1-4; D may be TRBD1 (6 bases). The length of the CDR3 is 15 residues. Trimming stripped 0 bases from V and 7 bases from J, with 13 bases between. The V gene's germline CDR1 is SGHKS and CDR2 YYEKEE (reference sequence). The CDR3 DNA sequence: TGTGCCAGCAGCTTGGCCACAGGGATCGGTGAAAAACTGTTTTTT. As protein: CASSLATGIGEKLFF. Variable domain in full (rest from reference TRBV5-5 and TRBJ1-4): DAGVTQSPTHLIKTRGQQVTLRCSPISGHKSVSWYQQVLGQGPQFIFQYYEKEERGRGNFPDRFSARQFPNYSSELNVNALLLGDSALYLCASSLATGIGEKLFFGSGTQLSVL.

V and J are TRBV5-1 and TRBJ2-7, with D uncertain. The V gene lost 0 bases and the J gene lost 4 bases, with 14 bases spanning the gap. The CDR3 extends over 15 amino acids. In germline, CDR1 is SGHRS, CDR2 YFSETQ. In DNA, the CDR3 is TGCGCCAGCAGCTTGGGCCTAGGCAGTGGGTACGAGCAGTACTTC. Protein product: CASSLGLGSGYEQYF.

This clone was counted once. The chain joins TRBV11-2 to TRBJ2-3, with 9 bases that match TRBD2. V shed 2 bases, J shed 2 bases, and the junction held 5 bases outside the gene matches. This CDR3 is 16 amino acids long. Germline CDR1 SGHAT, CDR2 FQNNGV. The CDR3 sequence: CASSLTASGDTDTQYF. DNA for the CDR3: TGTGCCAGCAGCTTAACCGCTAGCGGGGACACAGATACGCAGTATTTT.

V is TRBV6-4 and J is TRBJ2-5; no clear D. The CDR3 extends over 14 amino acids. The ends were cut back, 3 bases at V and 1 base at J, with 9 bases in the middle. Germline V gene lookup returns CDR1 MRHNA and CDR2 SNTAGT. The CDR3 DNA follows: TGTGCCAGCAGTGATTCGGTCCTCCAAGAGACCCAGTACTTC. This translates into CASSDSVLQETQYF.

The chain uses TRBV4-1 and TRBJ2-7, with D maybe TRBD1 (5 bases). The germline V gene has CDR1 MGHRA and CDR2 YSYEKL. With 1 base removed from V and 1 base from J, the gap between germline ends came to 8 bases. The CDR3 length is 14 residues. Here the CDR3 DNA reads TGCGCCAGCAGCCAAGTCCAGGGTTCCTACGAGCAGTACTTC. This codes for CASSQVQGSYEQYF.

The chain links TRBV9 to TRBJ2-7, with D perhaps TRBD2 (7 bases). The V end lost 0 bases, the J end lost 2 bases, and 12 bases lay between the germline ends. Germline V gene data show CDR1 as SGDLS and CDR2 as YYNGEE. The CDR3 has 15 residues. The CDR3: CASSVEGGTTYEQYF. The CDR3 DNA reads as TGTGCCAGCAGCGTAGAGGGGGGGACTACCTACGAGCAGTACTTC.

The chain couples TRBV2 to TRBJ2-7; D unclear. V was cut by 5 bases and J by 5 bases, with 7 bases left in between. Germline values: CDR1 SNHLY, CDR2 FYNNEI. The CDR3 is made up of 11 amino acids. The CDR3 loop reads CASSYSDEQYF. CDR3 nucleotides: TGTGCCAGCAGTTATAGTGACGAGCAGTACTTC.